The source of this T cell receptor beta chain is a study of blood T cell repertoires in COVID-19. Study details: Material from acute and convalescent COVID-19 was sourced from the United States, Italy and Spain.

The data were produced by immunoSEQ multiplex PCR, yet TCRdb's version contains in-frame clones alone and is incomplete. The data show 110,000 to 150,000 clones, over 75% seen once. In germline, CDR1 is SQVTM, CDR2 ANQGSEA. With 5 bases removed from V and 2 bases from J, the gap between germline ends came to 13 bases. This CDR3 comprises 14 residues. The source is a woman aged 50 to 65 with acute or convalescent COVID-19. The sample consisted of peripheral blood. The rearrangement uses TRBV29-1 and TRBJ2-1; maybe TRBD2 (6 bases). The CDR3 loop reads CSVLGTSTYNEQFF. DNA for the CDR3: TGCAGCGTTCTCGGGACTTCCACCTACAATGAGCAGTTCTTC.